This T cell receptor (beta chain) was identified in a study of T-cell reconstitution after alpha-beta-depleted transplantation in children. TCRbeta library construction was performed incorporating unique molecular identifiers. TCRdb called the PCR reads again in MiXCR, with one record for every CDR3 protein. The table records around 490,000 distinct CDR3 sequences, about an eighth of them present only once. This clonotype was seen a few times. CDR1 and CDR2 from the germline V gene are DFQATT and SNEGSKA (reference sequence). V trimming: 1 base; J trimming: 4 bases; junction bases outside the gene matches: 12. The CDR3 consists of 19 residues.

The TCR sequence derives from a female patient aged 2 to 10 who had a stem cell transplant for aplastic anemia, so the T cells may come from the graft donor. The sequencing used PBMCs, mostly from graft donor cells, collected 180 days after TCRalphabeta/CD19-depleted stem cell transplant. This chain connects TRBV20-1 to TRBJ2-1, with 14 nucleotides matching TRBD2. The CDR3 protein is CSARVALRTSGRRYNEQFF. DNA for the CDR3: TGCAGTGCTAGAGTAGCCCTACGGACTAGCGGGAGGAGATACAATGAGCAGTTCTTC.